This T cell receptor beta chain was identified in a study of control samples from healthy donors and cancer patients. Assay used: immunoSEQ multiplex PCR; TCRdb lists only in-frame clones, some missing. This sample carries some 90,000 clones, about 89% of them seen once, and the ten largest clones take roughly 7.2%. The receptor was derived from a woman aged 60-75 years in good health. Source material: blood.

In DNA form, the CDR3 reads TGTTCTGCGGCAAGTCGGGCCAGTTGGTCGGATACGCAGTATTTT. Translated, it gives CSAASRASWSDTQYF. This chain connects TRBV3-1 (or the pseudogene TRBV3-2) to TRBJ2-3, with D unresolved. There are 15 residues in the CDR3. Germline CDR1 and CDR2: LGHDT and YNNKEL (reference sequence).